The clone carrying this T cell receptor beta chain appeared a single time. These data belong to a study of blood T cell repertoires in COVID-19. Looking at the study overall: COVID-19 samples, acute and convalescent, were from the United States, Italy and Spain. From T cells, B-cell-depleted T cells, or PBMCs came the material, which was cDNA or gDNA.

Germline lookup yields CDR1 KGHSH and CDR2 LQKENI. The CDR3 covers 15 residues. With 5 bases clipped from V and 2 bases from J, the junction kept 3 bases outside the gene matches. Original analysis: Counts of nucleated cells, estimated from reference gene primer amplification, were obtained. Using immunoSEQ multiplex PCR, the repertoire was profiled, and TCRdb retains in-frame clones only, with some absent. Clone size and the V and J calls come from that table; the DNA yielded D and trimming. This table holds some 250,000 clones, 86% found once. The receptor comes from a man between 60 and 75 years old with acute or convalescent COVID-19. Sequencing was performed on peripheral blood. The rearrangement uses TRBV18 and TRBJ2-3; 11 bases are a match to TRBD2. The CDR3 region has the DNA TGTGCCAGCTCAGCGACTAGCGGGGACACAGATACGCAGTATTTT. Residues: CASSATSGDTDTQYF.